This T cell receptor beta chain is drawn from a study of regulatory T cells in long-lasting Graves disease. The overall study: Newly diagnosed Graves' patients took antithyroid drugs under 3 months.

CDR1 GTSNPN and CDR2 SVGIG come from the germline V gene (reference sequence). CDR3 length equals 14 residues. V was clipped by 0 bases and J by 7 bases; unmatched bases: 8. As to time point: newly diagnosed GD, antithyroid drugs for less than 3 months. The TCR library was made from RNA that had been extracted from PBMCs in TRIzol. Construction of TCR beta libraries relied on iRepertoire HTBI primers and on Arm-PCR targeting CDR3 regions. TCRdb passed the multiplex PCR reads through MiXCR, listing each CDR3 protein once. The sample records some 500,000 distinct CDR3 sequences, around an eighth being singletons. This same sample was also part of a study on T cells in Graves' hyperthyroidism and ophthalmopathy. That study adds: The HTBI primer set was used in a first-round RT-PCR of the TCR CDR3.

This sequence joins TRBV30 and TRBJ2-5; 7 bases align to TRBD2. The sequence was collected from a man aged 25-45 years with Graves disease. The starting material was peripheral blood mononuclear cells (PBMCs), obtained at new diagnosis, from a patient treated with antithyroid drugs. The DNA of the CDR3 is TGTGCCTGGAGTGTGTATGGCGGGAGTGCGACCCAGTACTTC. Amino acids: CAWSVYGGSATQYF.